The 9 T cell receptor beta chains below were found in one sample sequenced in a study of blood T cells in healthy people across ages. A sample-barcoded 5' primer and a J-beta primer mix were used in a second PCR of about 7 to 11 cycles. TCRdb called the 5' RACE reads again in MiXCR, with one record for every CDR3 protein. The data hold nearly 1 million distinct CDR3 sequences, with roughly half observed a single time. The sample taken for sequencing was blood. The receptors derive from a woman aged 60-75 years in good health.

This chain uses TRBV7-9 with TRBJ2-1; D gene ambiguous. This CDR3 is 15 amino acids long. Trimming stripped 0 bases from V and 2 bases from J, with 8 bases between. Germline lookup yields CDR1 SEHNR and CDR2 FQNEAQ (reference sequence). The CDR3 reads CASSLAGVAYNEQFF. For the CDR3, the DNA is TGTGCCAGCAGCTTAGCTGGTGTCGCCTACAATGAGCAGTTCTTC.

The sample holds a few counts of this clonotype. The genes are TRBV30 and TRBJ2-6; unclear D gene. CDR3 length: 11 residues. Germline values: CDR1 GTSNPN, CDR2 SVGIG (reference sequence). Here the CDR3 DNA reads TGTGCGGCTTCCTGGGCCAACGTCCTGACTTTC. This codes for CAASWANVLTF. Combining the CDR3 with reference TRBV30 and TRBJ2-6 gives the whole variable domain SQTIHQWPATLVQPVGSPLSLECTVEGTSNPNLYWYRQAAGRGLQLLFYSVGIGQISSEVPQNLSASRPQDRQFILSSKKLLLSDSGFYLCAASWANVLTFGAGSRLTVL.

The chain uses TRBV6-5 and TRBJ1-1, with 7 bases identical to TRBD1. CDR1 and CDR2 (germline): MNHEY, SVGAGI. The CDR3 runs 13 residues. Germline trimming cut 7 bases from V and 0 bases from J; bases unmatched to any gene: 2. The CDR3 spells CASIGQVNTEAFF. The CDR3 DNA reads TGTGCCAGCATCGGACAGGTGAACACTGAAGCTTTCTTT.

The chain is built from TRBV5-1 and TRBJ2-7; D gene ambiguous. The germline gives CDR1 SGHRS, CDR2 YFSETQ. This CDR3 spans 14 amino acids. V was trimmed by 2 bases and J by 2 bases, leaving 11 bases between them. Written as DNA, the CDR3 is TGCGCCAGCAGCTTCGGACCCTCGGCCTACGAGCAGTACTTC. Protein sequence: CASSFGPSAYEQYF.

This clonotype turned up a few times. The rearrangement links TRBV4-3 to TRBJ2-1, with 14 bases matching TRBD2. V shed 1 base, J shed 12 bases, and the junction held 5 bases outside the gene matches. The CDR3 has 15 residues. Germline V gene sequence: CDR1 LGHNA, CDR2 YSLEER. Written as DNA, the CDR3 is TGCGCCAGCAGCCAAGGGACTAGCGGGGGGCGGGTGCAGTTCTTC. This translates into CASSQGTSGGRVQFF.

This clonotype was counted once. The rearrangement joins TRBV20-1 to TRBJ2-5; 8 nucleotides align to TRBD1. The J call may not be correct, given that the DNA end is closer to TRBJ2-7. Germline V gene data show CDR1 as DFQATT and CDR2 as SNEGSKA (reference sequence). The CDR3 sequence is 14 residues long. The CDR3 bases are TGCAGTGCTATCCCGACAGGGGTAAGCTGCGAGCAGTACTTC. This sequence encodes CSAIPTGVSCEQYF.

This clonotype was detected only a few times. J is TRBJ2-7 and V is TRBV7-9; 9 bases are shared with TRBD2. Germline V CDR1 and CDR2: SEHNR, FQNEAQ (reference sequence). The CDR3 totals 15 residues. J was trimmed by 3 bases and V by 6 bases; bases with no gene match: 9. The CDR3 protein is CASSSTGTSLYEQYF. As DNA, the CDR3 is TGTGCCAGCAGTTCCACCGGGACTAGCCTCTACGAGCAGTACTTC.

This clonotype was seen only a few times. This rearrangement joins TRBV15 to TRBJ2-1; 9 nucleotides align to TRBD2. TRBJ2-7 explains the end of the DNA better; the J call may be wrong. Per germline, CDR1 LNHNV and CDR2 YYDKDF (reference sequence). The CDR3 runs to 14 residues. The CDR3: CATSKGLAYNEQYF. CDR3 coding DNA: TGTGCCACCAGCAAGGGACTAGCCTACAATGAGCAGTACTTC.

Concerning this clonotype: The junction differs from germline at one of its ends, possibly a read error. The genes are TRBV6-2 or TRBV6-3 and TRBJ2-7; D uncertain. The CDR3 is 15 residues long. Germline CDR1 and CDR2: MNHEY and SVGEGT. The CDR3 coding sequence is TGTGCCAGCAGCCCCAGGTTGGTTTACTCCCACGAGCAGTACTTC. Translating it yields CASSPRLVYSHEQYF.